This is a list of T cell receptor beta chains from one sample in a study of cytomegalovirus exposure and HLA in healthy donors. TCRdb's copy holds only in-frame clones and misses some; the assay was immunoSEQ multiplex PCR. The sample has over 65,000 clones, over 65% seen once; the top ten hold 3.3%. The sequenced material came from PBMCs. The receptors were gathered from a man in his forties or fifties in good health and CMV-seronegative. CDR3s include the opening cysteine and the closing phenylalanine or tryptophan. D genes are given only for firm matches. Size is stated for part of the rows, as once, few or many counts, or as a class when the clone is expanded.

TRBJ2-3	TRBV5-1	NA	TRBD2	CASSRETSGVYLGTQYF	TGCGCCAGCAGCCGGGAGACTAGCGGGGTGTATCTAGGCACGCAGTATTTT
TRBJ2-7	TRBV7-2	NA	NA	CASSYTGFYEQYF	TGTGCCAGCAGCTATACAGGGTTCTACGAGCAGTACTTC
TRBJ2-1	TRBV7-2	NA	TRBD2	CASSKGLAGGENEQFF	TGTGCCAGCAGCAAGGGACTAGCGGGGGGAGAGAATGAGCAGTTCTTC
TRBJ2-1	TRBV9	NA	NA	CASSVGSGADLEQFF	TGTGCCAGCAGCGTAGGTAGCGGAGCCGATCTTGAGCAGTTCTTC
TRBJ1-4	TRBV30	NA	NA	CACHQGTGREKLFF	TGTGCCTGCCACCAGGGGACGGGACGGGAAAAACTGTTTTTT
TRBJ2-5	TRBV30	NA	NA	CARGRGGRETQYF	TGTGCCAGGGGAAGGGGGGGGCGAGAGACCCAGTACTTC
TRBJ2-3	TRBV6-1	few	TRBD2	CASSELAGGQDTQYF	TGTGCCAGCAGTGAACTAGCGGGGGGGCAAGATACGCAGTATTTT
TRBJ2-1	TRBV5-1	NA	TRBD2	CASSERGGSYNEQFF	TGCGCCAGCAGCGAGCGGGGGGGGTCCTACAATGAGCAGTTCTTC
TRBJ1-4	TRBV13	few	NA	CASSLGLRRTTNEKLFF	TGTGCCAGCAGCCTGGGACTTCGGCGAACGACTAATGAAAAACTGTTTTTT
TRBJ2-3	TRBV4-3	NA	NA	CASSQDLAGYTDTQYF	TGCGCCAGCAGCCAAGATCTGGCGGGGTACACAGATACGCAGTATTTT
TRBJ1-5	TRBV15	NA	NA	CATSRDGRGWGNQPQHF	TGTGCCACCAGCAGAGATGGAAGGGGATGGGGCAATCAGCCCCAGCATTTT
TRBJ1-4	TRBV4-2	NA	NA	CASSQDQGFEKLFF	TGTGCCAGCAGCCAAGATCAGGGGTTTGAAAAACTGTTTTTT
TRBJ2-7	TRBV7-6	NA	TRBD2	CASSPSGGEGDEQYF	TGTGCCAGCAGCCCCTCGGGAGGGGAGGGAGACGAGCAGTACTTC
TRBJ2-5	TRBV5-4	NA	TRBD1	CASSRGDRGETQYF	TGTGCCAGCAGCCGTGGGGACAGGGGAGAGACCCAGTACTTC
TRBJ2-7	TRBV19	once	NA	CASNPGTSSYEQYF	TGTGCCAGTAACCCAGGTACTTCCTCCTACGAGCAGTACTTC
TRBJ2-4	TRBV7-9	NA	NA	CASSLAYSQQYF	TGTGCCAGCAGCTTAGCGTACAGCCAGCAGTACTTC
TRBJ1-1	TRBV18	NA	TRBD1	CASSPPGQLNTEAFF	TGTGCCAGCTCACCTCCGGGACAGCTGAACACTGAAGCTTTCTTT
TRBJ1-2	TRBV9	NA	TRBD1	CASSTGTGYGYTF	TGTGCCAGCAGCACGGGGACAGGCTATGGCTACACCTTC
TRBJ2-3	TRBV7-2	NA	NA	CASRRAGSHGDTQYF	TGTGCCAGCAGACGGGCGGGATCGCACGGAGATACGCAGTATTTT
TRBJ1-5	TRBV5-1	many	TRBD1	CASSIHPGTGNQPQHF	TGCGCCAGCAGCATACACCCCGGGACAGGGAATCAGCCCCAGCATTTT
TRBJ2-7	TRBV9	NA	NA	CASSDGGRQYF	TGTGCCAGCAGCGACGGGGGGCGCCAGTACTTC
TRBJ2-1	TRBV19	NA	TRBD2	CASSIERGSNEQFF	TGTGCCAGTAGTATAGAGCGGGGGAGCAATGAGCAGTTCTTC
TRBJ1-3	TRBV30	NA	NA	CAWRPGGSSGNTIYF	TGTGCCTGGAGACCGGGGGGTTCGTCTGGAAACACCATATATTTT
TRBJ2-2	TRBV9	NA	TRBD2	CASSVTSENTGELFF	TGTGCCAGCAGCGTAACTAGCGAGAACACCGGGGAGCTGTTTTTT
TRBJ1-2	TRBV28	NA	TRBD1	CASSLRTGVGYGYTF	TGTGCCAGCAGTTTAAGGACAGGGGTTGGATATGGCTACACCTTC
TRBJ2-5	TRBV18	NA	NA	CASSPRQNQETQYF	TGTGCCAGCTCACCCCGACAGAACCAAGAGACCCAGTACTTC
TRBJ2-5	TRBV6-6	NA	NA	CASRGGEETQYF	TGTGCCAGCAGAGGCGGGGAAGAGACCCAGTACTTC
TRBJ1-1	TRBV5-1	once	TRBD1	CASSWGTGVNTEAFF	TGCGCCAGCAGCTGGGGGACAGGGGTAAACACTGAAGCTTTCTTT
TRBJ1-1	TRBV30	few	NA	CAWSVQSLSQFNEAFF	TGTGCCTGGAGTGTACAGTCTCTCTCTCAATTTAATGAAGCTTTCTTT
TRBJ2-2	TRBV5-1	NA	NA	CASRRADGRNTGELFF	TGCGCCAGCAGGCGTGCCGATGGTAGGAACACCGGGGAGCTGTTTTTT
TRBJ1-5	TRBV6-5	NA	TRBD1	CASSSGTGLPQPQHF	TGTGCCAGCAGTTCCGGGACAGGTTTACCTCAGCCCCAGCATTTT
TRBJ2-5	TRBV10-3	NA	TRBD2	CAISGGYQETQYF	TGTGCCATTAGCGGGGGGTACCAAGAGACCCAGTACTTC
TRBJ2-7	TRBV19	NA	NA	CASSTNRNRTYEQYF	TGTGCCAGTAGTACTAACAGGAACCGGACCTACGAGCAGTACTTC
TRBJ2-1	TRBV11-3	NA	TRBD1	CASSLDRWDRGPYNEQFF	TGTGCCAGCAGCTTAGATAGGTGGGACAGGGGGCCCTACAATGAGCAGTTCTTC
TRBJ2-5	TRBV18	NA	NA	CASSGNQETQYF	TGTGCCAGCTCGGGCAACCAAGAGACCCAGTACTTC
TRBJ1-5	TRBV30	NA	NA	CDADSRPQHF	TGTGATGCGGACAGTCGGCCCCAGCATTTT
TRBJ1-4	TRBV2	NA	TRBD1	CASSPRTGTNEKLFF	TGTGCCAGCAGTCCTCGGACAGGCACTAATGAAAAACTGTTTTTT
TRBJ1-1	TRBV6-4	once	TRBD1	CASSDPDRAGQNTEAFF	TGTGCCAGCAGTGACCCGGACAGGGCGGGCCAGAACACTGAAGCTTTCTTT
TRBJ2-5	TRBV21-1	NA	NA	CASPAPGGTSGETQYF	TGTGCCAGCCCTGCGCCCGGGGGGACCTCGGGAGAGACCCAGTACTTC
TRBJ1-1	TRBV7-2	NA	NA	CASSLEGSTAREAFF	TGTGCCAGCAGCTTAGAGGGTTCGACAGCGCGTGAAGCTTTCTTT
TRBJ1-6	TRBV2	NA	TRBD1	CASRDRGRNNSPLHF	TGTGCCAGCAGGGACAGGGGAAGGAATAATTCACCCCTCCACTTT
TRBJ1-1	TRBV5-1	NA	TRBD1	CASSFWPSGQRTTEAFF	TGCGCCAGCAGCTTTTGGCCGTCGGGACAGAGGACCACTGAAGCTTTCTTT
TRBJ2-7	TRBV6-1	NA	NA	CASSEAHGQFYEQYF	TGTGCCAGCAGTGAAGCGCACGGACAGTTCTACGAGCAGTACTTC
TRBJ2-4	TRBV2	NA	NA	CASSEADRSYYF	TGTGCCAGCAGTGAAGCCGACAGGAGCTATTACTTC
TRBJ2-5	TRBV6-1	NA	TRBD1	CASSEAGTGGFETQYF	TGTGCCAGCAGTGAAGCCGGGACAGGGGGTTTTGAGACCCAGTACTTC
TRBJ2-7	TRBV2	NA	NA	CASSEEGTLYEQYF	TGTGCCAGCAGTGAGGAAGGGACTCTCTACGAGCAGTACTTC
TRBJ2-3	TRBV5-1	NA	TRBD2	CASSGSGRGGTDTQYF	TGCGCCAGCAGCGGGTCTGGGCGGGGGGGCACAGATACGCAGTATTTT
TRBJ1-2	TRBV9	few	NA	CASSEDTNYGYTF	TGTGCCAGCAGCGAGGACACTAACTATGGCTACACCTTC